The source of this TCR beta chain is a study of T cells after yellow fever vaccination. The TCR cDNA carried a universal primer site and UMIs from 5'RACE template switching. TCRdb called the 5' RACE reads again in MiXCR, with one record for every CDR3 protein. The sample comprises some 600,000 distinct CDR3 sequences, over 9% of which are singletons, and 15% rests with the top ten. V shed 5 bases and J shed 4 bases, with 18 bases lying between them. The CDR3 runs to 16 residues. Germline CDR1 is SEHNR and CDR2 is FQNEAQ (reference sequence). This sequence originates from a man younger than 45 who received the YFV17D yellow fever vaccine. The sample consisted of PBMCs, taken on the day of the yellow fever booster vaccination. The gene calls are TRBV7-9 and TRBJ1-3, with D unclear. The CDR3 DNA sequence: TGTGCCAGCAGCAGCCGAGGATTCGTATCCGGAAACACCATATATTTT. Residues: CASSSRGFVSGNTIYF.